This entry features one T cell receptor beta chain sequence. As yet, its antigen is unknown. This specimen comes from a study of T cells after yellow fever vaccination. Study in general: It was SMART-Seq v4 Ultra Low Input that prepared the fractions with low cell numbers. Study-wide results and caveats: Abundant clonotypes from the bulk population could get into FACS-sorted repertoires as contaminants.

Each CDR3 protein is one row after TCRdb ran MiXCR on the 5' RACE reads. Among some 500,000 distinct CDR3 sequences listed, about 14% were seen once. After removal of 4 bases from V and 4 bases from J, the junction contained 11 bases not matched to a gene. This CDR3 has 15 residues. Germline CDR1 and CDR2: SGDLS and YYNGEE. The material was PBMCs, obtained on the day of the yellow fever booster vaccination. The chain carries TRBV9 and TRBJ2-7; 7 bases are shared with TRBD1. The sequence came from a man younger than 45 who received the YFV17D yellow fever vaccine. The CDR3: CASSTRQGEGYEQYF. The CDR3, as DNA: TGTGCCAGCAGCACTAGACAGGGTGAAGGGTACGAGCAGTACTTC.